Following are 10 T cell receptor beta chains from one sample sequenced in a study of blood T cell repertoires in COVID-19. Only in-frame clones appear in the TCRdb table, and some are missing; sequencing was by immunoSEQ multiplex PCR. This table holds a few hundred thousand clones, nearly 90% found once. The sequencing input was PBMCs or T cells enriched from blood (not recorded which). These receptors originate from a woman aged 25 to 39 who had recovered from COVID-19.

V usage is TRBV10-1 and J usage is TRBJ1-5; unclear D gene. There are 10 residues in the CDR3. CDR1 is WNHNN, CDR2 SYGVQD, per germline (reference sequence). V lost 8 bases and J lost 5, with 4 bases in between. The CDR3 protein is CASRYQPQHF. CDR3 nucleotides: TGCGCCAGCCGGTATCAGCCCCAGCATTTT.

This clone turned up a few times. The V gene is TRBV10-3, the J gene TRBJ1-6; TRBD1 aligns across 7 bases. Germline values: CDR1 ENHRY, CDR2 SYGVKD. This CDR3 contains 13 residues. Unmatched junction bases numbered 6, after V lost 8 bases and J lost 8 bases. The CDR3 here is CAIAPGTDSPLHF. For the CDR3, the DNA is TGTGCCATCGCCCCAGGGACAGATTCACCCCTCCACTTT.

The V call is TRBV19, the J call TRBJ1-5; 7 nucleotides agree with TRBD1. The germline V gene encodes CDR1 LNHDA and CDR2 SQIVND (reference sequence). This CDR3 is built from 14 residues. Trimming at V came to 3 bases and at J to 7 bases, leaving 6 bases not matched to a gene. CDR3 nucleotides: TGTGCCAGTAGTATTGGACAGGTTGGACAGCCCCAGCATTTT. Its translation is CASSIGQVGQPQHF.

V usage is TRBV5-1 and J usage is TRBJ2-3; 7 bases are a match to TRBD2. Losses at the gene ends were 0 bases for V and 2 bases for J; bases not matched to a gene: 6. CDR3 length: 16 residues. The germline gives CDR1 SGHRS, CDR2 YFSETQ. The CDR3 region is CASSLEGLYHTDTQYF. The CDR3, as DNA: TGCGCCAGCAGCTTGGAGGGACTATACCACACAGATACGCAGTATTTT.

The genes are TRBV19 and TRBJ2-7; 7 nucleotides match TRBD1. The V gene's germline CDR1 is LNHDA and CDR2 SQIVND (reference sequence). This CDR3 spans 14 amino acids. Trimming removed 2 bases from V and 2 bases from J; junction bases left unmatched: 3. The CDR3 nucleotides read TGTGCCAGTAGTATATACAGGGGACCCTACGAGCAGTACTTC. Translating gives CASSIYRGPYEQYF.

J is TRBJ2-7 and V is TRBV23-1; 7 bases align to TRBD1. TRBV23-1 is an open reading frame whose function is uncertain. V shed 0 bases, J shed 2 bases, and the junction held 7 bases outside the gene matches. This CDR3 has 16 residues. The CDR3 loop is CASSQSSDRTPYEQYF. CDR3 in DNA: TGCGCCAGCAGTCAATCATCGGACAGGACTCCCTACGAGCAGTACTTC.

This rearrangement joins TRBV7-3 to TRBJ2-3; 8 nucleotides line up with TRBD2. The CDR3 has 13 residues. V was clipped by 5 bases and J by 4 bases; unmatched bases: 2. Germline V gene sequence: CDR1 SGHTA, CDR2 FQGTGA. CDR3 coding DNA: TGTGCCAGCAGCCCGGGGGGGCCAGATACGCAGTATTTT. This encodes CASSPGGPDTQYF. Drawing the rest from reference TRBV7-3 and TRBJ2-3, the complete variable domain is GAGVSQTPSNKVTEKGKYVELRCDPISGHTALYWYRQSLGQGPEFLIYFQGTGAADDSGLPNDRFFAVRPEGSVSTLKIQRTERGDSAVYLCASSPGGPDTQYFGPGTRLTVL.

The gene calls are TRBV10-3 and TRBJ1-1; TRBD1 might be the D (5 bases). This CDR3 is 13 amino acids long. Germline V gene sequence: CDR1 ENHRY, CDR2 SYGVKD. The V gene lost 11 bases and the J gene lost 1 base, with 14 bases spanning the gap. The CDR3 sequence is CAVTVKSNTEAFF. The CDR3 coding sequence is TGTGCCGTGACAGTTAAATCGAACACTGAAGCTTTCTTT.

The chain recombines TRBV5-4 with TRBJ1-1, with 7 nucleotides matching TRBD1. The trim removed 4 bases at V and 1 base at J, leaving 7 bases unmatched. Germline CDR1 and CDR2: SGHNT and YYREEE (reference sequence). The CDR3 spans 15 residues. CDR3 residues: CASSHEGARNTEAFF. CDR3 sequence (DNA): TGTGCCAGCAGCCATGAGGGGGCGAGGAACACTGAAGCTTTCTTT.

The chain has TRBV9 and TRBJ2-5, with 15 bases fitting TRBD2. The ends lost 3 bases at V and 7 bases at J; junction bases unmatched: 13. Germline V CDR1 and CDR2: SGDLS, YYNGEE. This CDR3 is 18 amino acids long. The CDR3 sequence: CASSAAGLAGGPNGTQYF. The CDR3 DNA sequence: TGTGCCAGCAGCGCCGCGGGACTAGCGGGGGGCCCGAACGGGACCCAGTACTTC.